The 9 T cell receptor beta chains below come from one sample, sequenced in a study of blood T cell repertoires in COVID-19 (dated by TCRdb to the early 2020s). The method behind the library was the immunoSEQ multiplex PCR assay. TCRdb mirrors the immuneACCESS table, restricted to in-frame sequences. Some clones are absent from its copies; in checked studies, under half trace to an unresolved V gene, and the reason for the others is unknown. Counted in this sample were around 100,000 clones; roughly 88% of them appeared once. The ten largest clones add up to nearly 0.85% of the sample. The sequenced sample was peripheral blood. The receptors derive from a woman in her sixties or seventies with acute or convalescent COVID-19.

This chain joins TRBV27 and TRBJ2-3; D unclear. The V end lost 6 bases, the J end lost 7 bases, and 14 bases lay between the germline ends. The CDR3 has 13 amino acids. CDR1 is MNHEY and CDR2 is SMNVEV in the germline V gene (reference sequence). CDR3: CASSLGTSHTQYF. CDR3 in DNA: TGTGCCAGCAGCCTGGGCACTTCCCATACGCAGTATTTT.

The chain links TRBV6-5 to TRBJ2-1; 8 bases align to TRBD2. This CDR3 spans 13 amino acids. In germline, CDR1 is MNHEY, CDR2 SVGAGI. The junction had 3 bases not matched to a gene; V was cut back by 6 bases and J by 5 bases. Written as DNA, the CDR3 is TGTGCCAGCAGAGCGGGGGAGAACAATGAGCAGTTCTTC. It translates to CASRAGENNEQFF.

The V call is TRBV11-2, the J call TRBJ2-1; a weak D match, TRBD1 (5 bases). In germline, CDR1 is SGHAT, CDR2 FQNNGV. CDR3 length: 17 amino acids. Trimming removed 2 bases from V and 0 bases from J, with 14 bases in between. DNA for the CDR3: TGTGCCAGCAGCTTAAGGGGCGCGGCACCCTCCTACAATGAGCAGTTCTTC. Translation gives CASSLRGAAPSYNEQFF.

V usage is TRBV5-8 and J usage is TRBJ1-1; TRBD1 agrees at 7 bases. The junction had 3 bases not matched to a gene; V was cut back by 2 bases and J by 5 bases. The CDR3 runs to 13 residues. The germline gives CDR1 SGHTS, CDR2 YDEGEE. Here the CDR3 reads CASSFNRGTEAFF. The CDR3 DNA reads as TGTGCCAGCAGCTTCAACAGGGGAACTGAAGCTTTCTTT.

The genes are TRBV27 and TRBJ1-2, with a tentative D call TRBD1 (6 bases). Germline-derived CDR1 and CDR2 are MNHEY and SMNVEV (reference sequence). The CDR3 is made up of 15 amino acids. V was pared by 9 bases and J by 4 bases, with 21 bases between. For the CDR3, the DNA is TGTGCCAGTCAACCCCGGACAGAGATTCTCTATGGCTACACCTTC. As protein: CASQPRTEILYGYTF.

This clone was seen a single time. The chain has TRBV11-2 and TRBJ1-1; the D is unclear. CDR3 length equals 14 residues. CDR1 is SGHAT, CDR2 FQNNGV, per germline. V was pared by 7 bases and J by 1 base, with 13 bases between. CDR3 amino acids: CASNRGNTNTEAFF. The DNA of the CDR3 is TGTGCCAGCAACCGGGGAAATACGAACACTGAAGCTTTCTTT. Based on the CDR3 plus reference TRBV11-2 and TRBJ1-1, the full variable domain is EAGVAQSPRYKIIEKRQSVAFWCNPISGHATLYWYQQILGQGPKLLIQFQNNGVVDDSQLPKDRFSAERLKGVDSTLKIQPAKLEDSAVYLCASNRGNTNTEAFFGQGTRLTVV.

The chain joins TRBV7-9 to TRBJ2-1, with D hard to call. Germline V CDR1 and CDR2: SEHNR, FQNEAQ (reference sequence). The CDR3 extends over 12 amino acids. V lost 6 bases and J lost 5, with 8 bases in between. The DNA for the CDR3 is TGTGCCAGCAGGTTCGTAAACAATGAGCAGTTCTTC. It specifies CASRFVNNEQFF.

The CDR3 nucleotides read TGCAGCGTGCAGGGATCGGGCCAAGAGACCCAGTACTTC. It is translated as CSVQGSGQETQYF. The rearrangement links TRBV29-1 to TRBJ2-5; tentative D call: TRBD1 (5 bases). Germline CDR1 SQVTM, CDR2 ANQGSEA. Trimming shortened V by 6 bases and J by 1 base, and 12 bases separated the two germline ends. The CDR3 totals 13 residues.

This chain links TRBV6-1 with TRBJ1-2; TRBD1 matches at 8 bases. Losses at the gene ends were 4 bases for V and 5 bases for J; bases not matched to a gene: 18. The germline V gene encodes CDR1 MNHNS and CDR2 SASEGT. The CDR3 has 18 amino acids. This chain's CDR3 is CASSAARGQGAYWYGYTF. CDR3 nucleotide sequence: TGTGCCAGCAGTGCAGCCCGAGGACAGGGAGCATATTGGTATGGCTACACCTTC.